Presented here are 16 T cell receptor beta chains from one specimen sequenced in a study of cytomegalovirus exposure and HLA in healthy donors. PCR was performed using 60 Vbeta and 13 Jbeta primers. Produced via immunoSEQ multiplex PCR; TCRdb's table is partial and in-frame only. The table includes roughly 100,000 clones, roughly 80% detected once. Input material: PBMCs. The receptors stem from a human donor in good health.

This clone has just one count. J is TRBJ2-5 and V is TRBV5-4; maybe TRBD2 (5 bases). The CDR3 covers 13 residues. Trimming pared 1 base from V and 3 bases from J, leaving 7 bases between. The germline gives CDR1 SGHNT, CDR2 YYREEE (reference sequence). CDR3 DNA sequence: TGTGCCAGCAGCTTGCGGGGAGAAGAGACCCAGTACTTC. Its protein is CASSLRGEETQYF. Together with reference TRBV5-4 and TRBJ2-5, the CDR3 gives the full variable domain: ETGVTQSPTHLIKTRGQQVTLRCSSQSGHNTVSWYQQALGQGPQFIFQYYREEENGRGNFPPRFSGLQFPNYSSELNVNALELDDSALYLCASSLRGEETQYFGPGTRLLVL.

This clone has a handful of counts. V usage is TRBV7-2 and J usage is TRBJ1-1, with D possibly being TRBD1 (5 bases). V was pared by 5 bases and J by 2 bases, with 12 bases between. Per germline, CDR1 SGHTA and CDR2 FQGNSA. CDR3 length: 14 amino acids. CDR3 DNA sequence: TGTGCCAGCAGCCCTGGGACTGCCAACACTGAAGCTTTCTTT. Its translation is CASSPGTANTEAFF.

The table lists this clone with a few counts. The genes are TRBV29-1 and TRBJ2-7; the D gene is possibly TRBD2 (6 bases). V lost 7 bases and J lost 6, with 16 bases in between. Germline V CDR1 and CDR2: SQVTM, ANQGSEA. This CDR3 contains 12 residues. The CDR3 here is CSGGSSDREQYF. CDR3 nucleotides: TGCAGCGGCGGGTCTAGCGACCGCGAGCAGTACTTC.

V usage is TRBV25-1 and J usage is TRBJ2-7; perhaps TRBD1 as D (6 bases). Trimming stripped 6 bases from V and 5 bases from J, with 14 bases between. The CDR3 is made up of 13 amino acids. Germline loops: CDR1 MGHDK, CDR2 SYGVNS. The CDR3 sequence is CASRDSNRNEQYF. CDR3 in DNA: TGTGCCAGCAGGGACAGCAACCGGAACGAGCAGTACTTC.

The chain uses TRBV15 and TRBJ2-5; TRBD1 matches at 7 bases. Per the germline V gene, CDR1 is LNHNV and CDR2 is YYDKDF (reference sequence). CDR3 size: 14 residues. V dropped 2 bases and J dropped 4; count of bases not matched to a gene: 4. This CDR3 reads CATSRRQGRETQYF. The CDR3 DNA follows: TGTGCCACCAGCAGACGACAGGGTCGAGAGACCCAGTACTTC.

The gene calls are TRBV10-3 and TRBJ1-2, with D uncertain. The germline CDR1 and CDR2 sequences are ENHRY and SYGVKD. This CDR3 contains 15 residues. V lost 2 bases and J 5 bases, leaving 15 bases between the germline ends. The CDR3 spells CAISETEGRVYGYTF. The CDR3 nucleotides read TGTGCCATCAGTGAGACGGAGGGCCGAGTATATGGCTACACCTTC.

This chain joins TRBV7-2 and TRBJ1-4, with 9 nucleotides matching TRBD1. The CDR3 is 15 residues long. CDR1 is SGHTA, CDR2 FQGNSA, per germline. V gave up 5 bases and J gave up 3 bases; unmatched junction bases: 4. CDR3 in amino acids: CASSPDRGANEKLFF. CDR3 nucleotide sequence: TGTGCCAGCAGCCCCGACAGGGGGGCTAATGAAAAACTGTTTTTT.

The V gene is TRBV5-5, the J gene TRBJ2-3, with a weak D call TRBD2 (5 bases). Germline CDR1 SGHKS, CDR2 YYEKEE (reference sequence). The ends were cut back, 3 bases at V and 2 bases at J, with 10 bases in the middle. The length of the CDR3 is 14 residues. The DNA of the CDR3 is TGTGCCAGCAGCTCGTGGACTTTCACAGATACGCAGTATTTT. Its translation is CASSSWTFTDTQYF. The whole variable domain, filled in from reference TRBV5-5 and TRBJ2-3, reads DAGVTQSPTHLIKTRGQQVTLRCSPISGHKSVSWYQQVLGQGPQFIFQYYEKEERGRGNFPDRFSARQFPNYSSELNVNALLLGDSALYLCASSSWTFTDTQYFGPGTRLTVL.

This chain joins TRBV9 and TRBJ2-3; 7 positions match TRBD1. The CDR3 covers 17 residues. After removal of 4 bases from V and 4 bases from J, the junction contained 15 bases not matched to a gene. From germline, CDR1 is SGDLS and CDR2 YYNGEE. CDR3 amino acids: CASSPPLTGKFADTQYF. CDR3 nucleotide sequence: TGTGCCAGCAGCCCACCCTTGACAGGGAAGTTCGCAGATACGCAGTATTTT.

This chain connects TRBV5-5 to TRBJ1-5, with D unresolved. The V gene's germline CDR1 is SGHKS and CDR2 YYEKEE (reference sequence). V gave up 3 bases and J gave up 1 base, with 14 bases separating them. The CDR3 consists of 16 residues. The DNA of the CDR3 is TGTGCCAGCAGCTCGCGAGGTGATGAAAGCAATCAGCCCCAGCATTTT. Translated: CASSSRGDESNQPQHF.

CDR3 in amino acids: CASTRYNSPLHF. In nucleotides, the CDR3 is TGTGCCAGCACACGGTATAATTCACCCCTCCACTTT. The V and J genes are TRBV5-8 and TRBJ1-6; D gene unclear. The CDR3 is made up of 12 amino acids. The germline V gene encodes CDR1 SGHTS and CDR2 YDEGEE. V lost 6 bases, J lost 4 bases, and 5 bases lay in between.

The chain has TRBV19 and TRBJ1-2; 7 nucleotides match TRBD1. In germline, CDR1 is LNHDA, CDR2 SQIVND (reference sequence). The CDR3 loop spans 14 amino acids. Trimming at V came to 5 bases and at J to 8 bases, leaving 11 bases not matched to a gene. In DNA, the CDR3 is TGTGCCAGTAGTCCTACAGGGGCCCAAGGAGGCTACACCTTC. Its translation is CASSPTGAQGGYTF.

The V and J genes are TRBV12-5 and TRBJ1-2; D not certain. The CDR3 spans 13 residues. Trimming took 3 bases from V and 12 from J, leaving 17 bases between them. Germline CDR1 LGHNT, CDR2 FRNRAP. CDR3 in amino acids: CASGFPGRARDTF. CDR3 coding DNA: TGTGCTAGTGGTTTTCCGGGGAGGGCTAGGGACACCTTC.

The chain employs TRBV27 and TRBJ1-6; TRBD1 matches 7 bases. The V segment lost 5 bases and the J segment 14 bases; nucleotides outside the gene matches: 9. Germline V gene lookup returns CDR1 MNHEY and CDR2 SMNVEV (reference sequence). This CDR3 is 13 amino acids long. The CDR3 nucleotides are TGTGCCAGCAGTCCCAAGGGGGCCCGCACCCTCCACTTT. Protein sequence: CASSPKGARTLHF.

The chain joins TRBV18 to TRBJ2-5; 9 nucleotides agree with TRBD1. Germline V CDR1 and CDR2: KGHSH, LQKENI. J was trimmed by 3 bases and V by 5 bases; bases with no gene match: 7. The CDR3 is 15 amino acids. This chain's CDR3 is CASSSGQGIEETQYF. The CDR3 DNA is TGTGCCAGCTCATCCGGACAGGGGATAGAAGAGACCCAGTACTTC.

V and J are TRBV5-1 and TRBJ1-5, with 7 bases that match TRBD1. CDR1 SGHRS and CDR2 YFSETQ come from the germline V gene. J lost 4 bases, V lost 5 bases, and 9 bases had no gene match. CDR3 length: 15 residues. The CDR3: CASSVGTVGNQPQHF. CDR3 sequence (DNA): TGCGCCAGCAGTGTAGGGACAGTGGGTAATCAGCCCCAGCATTTT.